These T cell receptor beta chains were read from a single sample in a study of CD8 T cells in ankylosing spondylitis. TCRdb processed the 5' RACE reads anew with MiXCR; each CDR3 protein has one entry. The table lists about 90,000 distinct CDR3 sequences, 9% of them singletons, with about 30% in the top ten. Sequenced sample: blood, either unsorted or a sorted T cell fraction (not recorded which). Every receptor here comes from a male donor with ankylosing spondylitis. CDR3s include the opening cysteine and the closing phenylalanine or tryptophan. A D gene is named only where the DNA matches it firmly. Not all rows give a size; the values are once, few, many and, for expanded clones, a class.

d_call | clone_size | j_call | v_call | cdr3_nt | cdr3_aa
TRBD2 | few | TRBJ2-1 | TRBV14 | TGTGCCAGCAGCCACCCGGCTAGCGGGAGGGGGAATGAGCAGTTCTTC | CASSHPASGRGNEQFF
NA | NA | TRBJ1-2 | TRBV29-1 | TGCAGCGTTGAAGGTGGCGGGCGCGCGGACTATGGCTACACCTTC | CSVEGGGRADYGYTF
NA | many | TRBJ2-1 | TRBV12-3/TRBV12-4 | TGTGCCAGCAGCCCCCCTCCGGGACACCACAATGAGCAGTTCTTC | CASSPPPGHHNEQFF
NA | many | TRBJ1-1 | TRBV29-1 | TGCAGCGTTGAGGAGGGGATTAACACTGAAGCTTTCTTT | CSVEEGINTEAFF
TRBD2 | NA | TRBJ2-1 | TRBV7-7 | TGTGCCAGCAGCCGGGCCTTTAGCGGGAGTTACAATGAGCAGTTCTTC | CASSRAFSGSYNEQFF
NA | NA | TRBJ1-1 | TRBV4-1 | TGCGCCACCACCCTGGGGGGGATCACTAACACTGAAGCTTTCTTT | CATTLGGITNTEAFF
NA | NA | TRBJ2-1 | TRBV7-9 | TGTGCCAGCAGCTTCCAGGGACATGAGCAGTTCTTC | CASSFQGHEQFF
NA | NA | TRBJ2-7 | TRBV5-5 | TGTGCCAGCAGCTTGAGAGGTTCTCCTACCTACGAGCAGTACTTC | CASSLRGSPTYEQYF
NA | many | TRBJ2-1 | TRBV3-1 | TGTGCCAGCAGCCAAGATCCCTTGGCGGAGGGGGGGAATGAGCAGTTCTTC | CASSQDPLAEGGNEQFF
NA | many | TRBJ1-1 | TRBV27 | TGTGCCAGCACCTACTTGGGTGGGAACACTGAAGCTTTCTTT | CASTYLGGNTEAFF
TRBD2 | few | TRBJ2-3 | TRBV28 | TGTGCCAGCAGTTTTACCGCGACTAGCGGGGATAGCACAGATACGCAGTATTTT | CASSFTATSGDSTDTQYF
NA | NA | TRBJ2-1 | TRBV7-8 | TGTGCCAGCAGCTTAGCGGCGGGCAACCAGATCTACAATGAGCAGTTCTTC | CASSLAAGNQIYNEQFF
NA | many | TRBJ2-7 | TRBV7-2 | TGTGCCAGCAGCCAAGACTTAGTCGGCGAGCAGTACTTC | CASSQDLVGEQYF
NA | NA | TRBJ2-5 | TRBV27 | TGTGCCAGCAGTACCGGGACGGTGATACAAGAGACCCAGTACTTC | CASSTGTVIQETQYF
TRBD2 | NA | TRBJ2-1 | TRBV12-3/TRBV12-4 | TGTGCCAGCTCTGCAGCGGGGAGGTACAATGAGCAGTTCTTC | CASSAAGRYNEQFF
NA | many | TRBJ2-1 | TRBV25-1 | TGTGCCAGCAGTGGGGTCCGAGGGAAAACCGCAGGAGAGCAGTTCTTC | CASSGVRGKTAGEQFF
NA | many | TRBJ1-1 | TRBV7-9 | TGTGCCAGCAGCTTGGATAGAGGCACTGAAGCTTTCTTT | CASSLDRGTEAFF
NA | few | TRBJ2-1 | TRBV6-5 | TGTGCCAGCAGTTACTCGAAAGGGGGCAATGAGCAGTTCTTC | CASSYSKGGNEQFF
TRBD2 | many | TRBJ2-1 | TRBV6-5 | TGTGCCAGCAGTTCTAAAATGGGACTAGCGGGAGTCAATGAGCAGTTCTTC | CASSSKMGLAGVNEQFF
TRBD1 | many | TRBJ1-2 | TRBV27 | TGTGCCAGCAGTTTGGCAGGGGGTGACTATGGCTACACCTTC | CASSLAGGDYGYTF
NA | few | TRBJ1-3 | TRBV14 | TGTGCCAGCAGCCGAATGGGGCTTTCTGGAAACACCATATATTTT | CASSRMGLSGNTIYF
NA | many | TRBJ2-7 | TRBV4-1 | TGCGCCAGCAGCCAAGCGGGATCGACCTACGAGCAGTACTTC | CASSQAGSTYEQYF
NA | NA | TRBJ2-1 | TRBV7-9 | TGTGCCAGCAGCTTAGAGGGGGACTTACGCTACAATGAGCAGTTCTTC | CASSLEGDLRYNEQFF
TRBD1 | NA | TRBJ2-1 | TRBV7-7 | TGTGCCAGCAGTCCCGGGACAGGGGGAACCTACAATGAGCAGTTCTTC | CASSPGTGGTYNEQFF
TRBD2 | few | TRBJ2-1 | TRBV20-1 | TGCAGTGCCCCGGGACTAGCGGGACTTGAGACCAATGAGCAGTTCTTC | CSAPGLAGLETNEQFF
NA | NA | TRBJ1-4 | TRBV20-1 | TGCAGTGCTATCCAAGGGGCGGGGAGGACTAATGAAAAACTGTTTTTT | CSAIQGAGRTNEKLFF
TRBD2 | NA | TRBJ2-1 | TRBV7-9 | TGTGCCAGCAGCTTCCTAACGGGAGGGATGAATGAGCAGTTCTTC | CASSFLTGGMNEQFF
TRBD2 | NA | TRBJ2-1 | TRBV7-2 | TGTGCCAGCAGCTCACCTACCGGGACTAGTCTCTATGAGCAGTTCTTC | CASSSPTGTSLYEQFF
NA | many | TRBJ1-5 | TRBV12-3/TRBV12-4 | TGTGCCAGCAGTAGCAGCGATAGCAATCAGCCCCAGCATTTT | CASSSSDSNQPQHF